The clone carrying this T cell receptor (beta chain) was recorded only once. No antigen is known for it. This entry belongs to a study of OX40 agonist ivuxolimab in advanced cancers. Overall study findings and caveats: Clonal expansion was seen in CD4+ and CD8+ blood T cells by week 6 at 0.1 to 3.0 mg/kg.

The length of the CDR3 is 15 residues. V shed 3 bases and J shed 1 base, with 11 bases lying between them. CDR1 MNHEY and CDR2 SMNVEV come from the germline V gene (reference sequence). Measured with immunoSEQ multiplex PCR; TCRdb has only the in-frame clones, and not every one. The profile shows tens of thousands of clones, 75% to 90% of them singletons. The chain is built from TRBV27 and TRBJ2-3; weak D call: TRBD2 (6 bases). The origin of this receptor is an adult with an advanced solid tumor such as melanoma, head and neck, liver or kidney cancer. The starting material was CD4+ or CD8+ T cells sorted from blood, obtained in a trial of the OX40 agonist ivuxolimab. The CDR3 DNA follows: TGTGCCAGCAGTTTCCAGCGGGTCGGCACAGATACGCAGTATTTT. Translated: CASSFQRVGTDTQYF.